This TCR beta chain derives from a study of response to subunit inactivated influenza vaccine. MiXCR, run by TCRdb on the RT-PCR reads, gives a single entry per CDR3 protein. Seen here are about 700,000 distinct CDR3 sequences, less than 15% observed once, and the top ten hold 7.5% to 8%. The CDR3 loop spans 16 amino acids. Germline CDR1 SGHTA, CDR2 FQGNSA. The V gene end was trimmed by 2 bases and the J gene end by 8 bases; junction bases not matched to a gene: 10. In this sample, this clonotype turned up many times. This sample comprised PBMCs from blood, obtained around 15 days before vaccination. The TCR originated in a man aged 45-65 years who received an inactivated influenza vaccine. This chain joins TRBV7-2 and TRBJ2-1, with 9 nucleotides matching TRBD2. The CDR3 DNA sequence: TGTGCCAGCAGCTTACTGGACAGCGGGGGGAGGTATGAGCAGTTCTTC. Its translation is CASSLLDSGGRYEQFF.